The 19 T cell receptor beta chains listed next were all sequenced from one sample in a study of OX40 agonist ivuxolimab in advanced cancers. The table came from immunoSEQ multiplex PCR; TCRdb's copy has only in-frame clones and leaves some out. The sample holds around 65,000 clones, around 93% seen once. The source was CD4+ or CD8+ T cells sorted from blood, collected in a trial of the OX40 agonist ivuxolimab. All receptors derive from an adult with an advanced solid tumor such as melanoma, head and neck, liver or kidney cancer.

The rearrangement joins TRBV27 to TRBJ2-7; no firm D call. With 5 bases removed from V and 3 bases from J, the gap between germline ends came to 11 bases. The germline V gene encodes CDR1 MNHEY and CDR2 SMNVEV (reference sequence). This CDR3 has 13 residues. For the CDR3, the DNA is TGTGCCAGCAGTAATTCCCAGAGCTACGAGCAGTACTTC. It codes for CASSNSQSYEQYF.

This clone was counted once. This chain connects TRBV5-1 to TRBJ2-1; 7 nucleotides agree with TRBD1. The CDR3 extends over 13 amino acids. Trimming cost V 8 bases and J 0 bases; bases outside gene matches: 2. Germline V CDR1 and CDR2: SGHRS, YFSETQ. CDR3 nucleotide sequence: TGCGCCAGTCGACAGGGCTCCTACAATGAGCAGTTCTTC. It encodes CASRQGSYNEQFF.

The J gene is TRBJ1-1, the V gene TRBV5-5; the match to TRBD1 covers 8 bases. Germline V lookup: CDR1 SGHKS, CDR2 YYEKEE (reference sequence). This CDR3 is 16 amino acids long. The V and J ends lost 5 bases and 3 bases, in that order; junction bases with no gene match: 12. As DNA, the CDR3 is TGTGCCAGCAGGGACCAGGCAGGGGGCGACTACACTGAAGCTTTCTTT. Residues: CASRDQAGGDYTEAFF.

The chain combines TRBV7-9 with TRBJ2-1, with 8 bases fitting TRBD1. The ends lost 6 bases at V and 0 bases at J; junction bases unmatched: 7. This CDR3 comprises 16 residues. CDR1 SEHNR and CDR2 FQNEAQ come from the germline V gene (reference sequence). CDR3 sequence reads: CASSSTGGSSYNEQFF. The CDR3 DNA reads TGTGCCAGCAGTTCCACAGGGGGAAGCTCCTACAATGAGCAGTTCTTC.

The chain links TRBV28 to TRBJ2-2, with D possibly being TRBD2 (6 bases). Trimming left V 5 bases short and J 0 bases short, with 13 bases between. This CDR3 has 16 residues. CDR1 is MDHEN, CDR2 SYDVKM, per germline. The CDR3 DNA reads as TGTGCCAGCAGTCCCGTAGCGGAAGCGAACACCGGGGAGCTGTTTTTT. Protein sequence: CASSPVAEANTGELFF.

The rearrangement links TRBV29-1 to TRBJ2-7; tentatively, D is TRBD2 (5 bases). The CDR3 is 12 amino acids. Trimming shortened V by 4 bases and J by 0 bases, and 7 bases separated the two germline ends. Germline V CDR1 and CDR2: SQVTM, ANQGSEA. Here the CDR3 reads CSVGGSSYEQYF. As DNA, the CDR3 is TGCAGCGTTGGAGGGAGCTCCTACGAGCAGTACTTC.

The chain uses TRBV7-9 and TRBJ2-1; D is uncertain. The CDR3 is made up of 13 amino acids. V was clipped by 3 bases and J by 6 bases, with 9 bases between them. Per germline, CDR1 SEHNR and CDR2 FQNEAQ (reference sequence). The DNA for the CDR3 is TGTGCCAGCAGCTTTTCAGGCCTCAATGAGCAGTTCTTC. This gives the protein CASSFSGLNEQFF.

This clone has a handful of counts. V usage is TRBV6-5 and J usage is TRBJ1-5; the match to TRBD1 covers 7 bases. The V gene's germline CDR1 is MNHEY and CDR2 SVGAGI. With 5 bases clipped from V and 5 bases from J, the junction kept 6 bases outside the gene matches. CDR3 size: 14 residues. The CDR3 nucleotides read TGTGCCAGCAGTGAAAGGGGGCTGGATCAGCCCCAGCATTTT. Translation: CASSERGLDQPQHF.

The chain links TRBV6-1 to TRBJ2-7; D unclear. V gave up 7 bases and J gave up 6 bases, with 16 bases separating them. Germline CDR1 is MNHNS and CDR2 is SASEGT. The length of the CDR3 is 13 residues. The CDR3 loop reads CASKDGVDPEQYF. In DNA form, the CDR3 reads TGTGCCAGCAAAGACGGAGTAGACCCCGAGCAGTACTTC.

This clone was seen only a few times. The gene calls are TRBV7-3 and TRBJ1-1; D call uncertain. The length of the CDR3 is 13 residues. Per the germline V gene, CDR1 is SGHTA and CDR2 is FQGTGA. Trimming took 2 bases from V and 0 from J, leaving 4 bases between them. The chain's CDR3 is CASSLHLNTEAFF. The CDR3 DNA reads TGTGCCAGCAGCTTACACCTGAACACTGAAGCTTTCTTT.

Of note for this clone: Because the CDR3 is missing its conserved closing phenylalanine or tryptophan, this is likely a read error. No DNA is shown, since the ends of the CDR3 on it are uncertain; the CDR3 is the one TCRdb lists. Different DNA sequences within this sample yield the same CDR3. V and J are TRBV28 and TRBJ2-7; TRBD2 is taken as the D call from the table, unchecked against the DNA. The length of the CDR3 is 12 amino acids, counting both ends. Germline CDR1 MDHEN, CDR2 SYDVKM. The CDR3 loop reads CASSLYGRPPCL.

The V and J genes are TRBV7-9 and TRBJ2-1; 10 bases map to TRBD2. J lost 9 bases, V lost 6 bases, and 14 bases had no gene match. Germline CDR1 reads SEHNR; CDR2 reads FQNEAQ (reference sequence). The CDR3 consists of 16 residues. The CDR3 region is CASSLRAGGPVSEQFF. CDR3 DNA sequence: TGTGCCAGCAGTTTACGAGCGGGAGGGCCAGTCAGTGAGCAGTTCTTC.

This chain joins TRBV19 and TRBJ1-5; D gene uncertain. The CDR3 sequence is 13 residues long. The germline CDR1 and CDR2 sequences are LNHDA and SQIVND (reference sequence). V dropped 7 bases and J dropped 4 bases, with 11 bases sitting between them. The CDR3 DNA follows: TGTGCCAGTACTTGGGCAGATAATCAGCCCCAGCATTTT. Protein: CASTWADNQPQHF.

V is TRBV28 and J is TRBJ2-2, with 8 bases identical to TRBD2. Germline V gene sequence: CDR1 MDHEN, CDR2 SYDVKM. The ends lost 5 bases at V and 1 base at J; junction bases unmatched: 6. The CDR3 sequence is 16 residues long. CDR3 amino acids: CASSPLAGQNTGELFF. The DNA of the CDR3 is TGTGCCAGCAGTCCCTTAGCGGGACAGAACACCGGGGAGCTGTTTTTT.

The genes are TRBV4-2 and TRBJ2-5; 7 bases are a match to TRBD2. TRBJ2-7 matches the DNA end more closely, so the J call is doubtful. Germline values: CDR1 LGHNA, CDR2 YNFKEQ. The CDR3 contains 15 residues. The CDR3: CASSQEGGSTYEQYF. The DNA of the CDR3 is TGTGCCAGCAGCCAAGAGGGGGGGAGCACCTACGAGCAGTACTTC.

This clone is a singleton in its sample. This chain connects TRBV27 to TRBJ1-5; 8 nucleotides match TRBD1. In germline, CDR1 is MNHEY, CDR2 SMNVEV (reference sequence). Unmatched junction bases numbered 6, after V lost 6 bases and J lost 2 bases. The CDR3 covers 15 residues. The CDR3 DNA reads TGTGCCAGCAGACCCACACAGGGGGGCAATCAGCCCCAGCATTTT. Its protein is CASRPTQGGNQPQHF.

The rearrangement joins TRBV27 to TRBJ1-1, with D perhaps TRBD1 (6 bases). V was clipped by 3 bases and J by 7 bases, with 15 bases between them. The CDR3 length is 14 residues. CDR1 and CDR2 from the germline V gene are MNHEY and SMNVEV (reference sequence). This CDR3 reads CASSFMGAPYEAFF. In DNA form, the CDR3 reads TGTGCCAGCAGTTTTATGGGGGCCCCATATGAAGCTTTCTTT.

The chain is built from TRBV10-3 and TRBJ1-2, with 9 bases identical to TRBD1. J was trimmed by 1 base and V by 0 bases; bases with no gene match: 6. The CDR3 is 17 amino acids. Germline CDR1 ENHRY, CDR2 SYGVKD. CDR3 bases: TGTGCCATCAGTGAGTCGAAGGGACAGGGTATTAACTATGGCTACACCTTC. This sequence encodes CAISESKGQGINYGYTF.

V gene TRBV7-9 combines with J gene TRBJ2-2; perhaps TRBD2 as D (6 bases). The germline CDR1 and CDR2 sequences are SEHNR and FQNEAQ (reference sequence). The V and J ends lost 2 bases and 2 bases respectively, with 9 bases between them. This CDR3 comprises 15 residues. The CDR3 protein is CASSLQRVNTGELFF. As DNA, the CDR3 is TGTGCCAGCAGCTTACAGCGGGTAAACACCGGGGAGCTGTTTTTT.